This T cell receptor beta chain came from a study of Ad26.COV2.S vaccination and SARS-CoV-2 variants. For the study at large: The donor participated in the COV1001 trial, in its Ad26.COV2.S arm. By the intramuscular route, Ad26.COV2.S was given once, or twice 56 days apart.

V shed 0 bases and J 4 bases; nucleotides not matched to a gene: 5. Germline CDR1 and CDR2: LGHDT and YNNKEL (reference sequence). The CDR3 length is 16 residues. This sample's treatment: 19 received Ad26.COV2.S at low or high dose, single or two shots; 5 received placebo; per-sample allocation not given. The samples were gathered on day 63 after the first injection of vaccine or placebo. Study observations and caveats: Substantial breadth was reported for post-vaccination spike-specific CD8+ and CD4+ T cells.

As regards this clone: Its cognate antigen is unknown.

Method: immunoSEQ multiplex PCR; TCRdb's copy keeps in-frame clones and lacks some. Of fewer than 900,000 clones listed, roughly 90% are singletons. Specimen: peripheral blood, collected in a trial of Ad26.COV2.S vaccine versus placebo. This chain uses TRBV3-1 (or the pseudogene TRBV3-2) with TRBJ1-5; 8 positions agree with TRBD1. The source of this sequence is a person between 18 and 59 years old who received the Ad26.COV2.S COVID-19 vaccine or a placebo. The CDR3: CASSQDGDRKNQPQHF. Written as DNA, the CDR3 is TGTGCCAGCAGCCAAGATGGGGACAGGAAGAATCAGCCCCAGCATTTT.